Described below is a single T cell receptor beta chain sequence and its context. The data belong to a study of blood T cells in healthy people across ages. Through a sample-barcoded 5' primer and a J-beta primer mix, a second PCR was run for 7 to 11 cycles. TCRdb reprocessed the 5' RACE reads with MiXCR, giving one entry per CDR3 protein. Of around 1.5 million distinct CDR3 sequences listed, 34% are singletons. V trimming: 5 bases; J trimming: 2 bases; junction bases outside the gene matches: 4. The CDR3 is 15 amino acids. Specimen: blood. This chain connects TRBV12-3 or TRBV12-4 to TRBJ1-1, with 11 bases aligning to TRBD1. This TCR came from a woman aged 30 to 39 in good health. The chain's CDR3 is CASSRGQGANTEAFF. The CDR3 bases are TGTGCCAGCAGTCGAGGACAGGGGGCTAACACTGAAGCTTTCTTT.